Given below is one TCR beta chain in context. Antigen: not known. The sample belongs to a study of Graves' ophthalmopathy and Graves' hyperthyroidism. Whole-study context: No treatment had been given when peripheral blood was collected at initial diagnosis. Overall study findings and caveats: Blood repertoires reportedly contained most expanded thyroid clonotypes above 0.001 frequency.

Beta-chain TCR CDR3 regions were amplified from RNA transcripts. An initial RT-PCR round employing HTBI primers preceded a second-round multiplex PCR. TCRdb used MiXCR to reprocess the multiplex PCR reads, holding one entry per CDR3 protein. The sample has 740,000 or so distinct CDR3 sequences, around 40% seen once. The CDR3 length is 12 residues. V was shortened by 3 bases and J by 8 bases, with 8 bases between the two germline ends. Germline V gene lookup returns CDR1 SGDLS and CDR2 YYNGEE. The sequence was collected from an adult man with Graves' ophthalmopathy. The specimen sequenced was peripheral blood. The V gene is TRBV9, the J gene TRBJ2-2; D unresolved. The CDR3 DNA is TGTGCCAGCAGCGCGCCGCCAGGGGAGCTGTTTTTT. Amino acid sequence: CASSAPPGELFF.